The 32 T cell receptor beta chains presented below share a single source sample, sequenced in a study of PD-L1 blockade in urothelial cancer. Indicated time point: peripheral blood 6 weeks after treatment start. The data were produced by immunoSEQ multiplex PCR, yet TCRdb's version contains in-frame clones alone and is incomplete. The sample lists roughly 120,000 clones; 75% to 90% were seen once. Sequencing was performed on PBMCs, taken around atezolizumab (anti-PD-L1) treatment. Source of these receptors: a man aged 55 to 70 with urothelial cancer.

The V gene is TRBV7-2, the J gene TRBJ2-7, with 13 bases lining up with TRBD2. V was clipped by 2 bases and J by 5 bases; unmatched bases: 6. CDR1 SGHTA and CDR2 FQGNSA come from the germline V gene. CDR3 length: 16 amino acids. The CDR3 DNA reads as TGTGCCAGCAGCTTACAACTAGCGGGGGGGCTCCACGAGCAGTACTTC. The encoded protein is CASSLQLAGGLHEQYF. Drawing the rest from reference TRBV7-2 and TRBJ2-7, the complete variable domain is GAGVSQSPSNKVTEKGKDVELRCDPISGHTALYWYRQSLGQGLEFLIYFQGNSAPDKSGLPSDRFSAERTGGSVSTLTIQRTQQEDSAVYLCASSLQLAGGLHEQYFGPGTRLTVT.

The rearrangement links TRBV28 to TRBJ2-2; 11 bases map to TRBD2. CDR3 length: 16 residues. From germline, CDR1 is MDHEN and CDR2 SYDVKM. The J segment lost 6 bases and the V segment lost 5 bases, leaving 8 bases of the junction unmatched. CDR3 sequence (DNA): TGTGCCAGCAGTCTCGGGACTAGCGGTCGCCCCGGGGAGCTGTTTTTT. Protein product: CASSLGTSGRPGELFF.

This rearrangement joins TRBV5-1 to TRBJ2-2; 9 bases line up with TRBD1. CDR3 length: 16 residues. Germline CDR1 and CDR2: SGHRS and YFSETQ. Trimming cost V 5 bases and J 6 bases; bases outside gene matches: 11. The chain's CDR3 is CASSSAGTGWAGELFF. CDR3 bases: TGCGCCAGCAGTTCCGCTGGGACAGGGTGGGCCGGGGAGCTGTTTTTT.

The chain is built from TRBV2 and TRBJ1-1, with a possible D match to TRBD1 (5 bases). Germline CDR1 SNHLY, CDR2 FYNNEI. CDR3 length: 14 amino acids. Trimming cost V 2 bases and J 4 bases, with 11 bases left between them. The CDR3, as DNA: TGTGCCAGCAGTGAAACGGGGGTTGGCACTGAAGCTTTCTTT. Translated, it gives CASSETGVGTEAFF.

The rearrangement uses TRBV5-6 and TRBJ1-6; D possibly corresponds to TRBD1 (6 bases). Trimming removed 4 bases from V and 10 bases from J, with 15 bases in between. The CDR3 spans 14 residues. Germline values: CDR1 SGHDT, CDR2 YYEEEE. CDR3 amino acids: CASSTGQPGSPLHF. Written as DNA, the CDR3 is TGTGCCAGCAGCACCGGACAGCCAGGATCACCCCTCCACTTT.

The V gene is TRBV7-2, the J gene TRBJ2-1, with TRBD2 matching 8 bases. V was clipped by 0 bases and J by 2 bases; unmatched bases: 3. The CDR3 is 16 residues long. Germline assignment: CDR1 SGHTA and CDR2 FQGNSA. The CDR3 DNA is TGTGCCAGCAGCTTAGCTGCTAGCGGGCCCTACAATGAGCAGTTCTTC. It specifies CASSLAASGPYNEQFF.

The chain carries TRBV2 and TRBJ2-3; TRBD2 agrees at 8 bases. In germline, CDR1 is SNHLY, CDR2 FYNNEI. This CDR3 is 17 amino acids long. Trimming at V came to 6 bases and at J to 3 bases, leaving 14 bases not matched to a gene. CDR3 region: CASREDGGAIFTDTQYF. CDR3 sequence (DNA): TGTGCCAGCAGAGAGGACGGGGGGGCGATCTTTACAGATACGCAGTATTTT.

The V call is TRBV10-3, the J call TRBJ2-3; TRBD2 agrees at 7 bases. Germline V gene sequence: CDR1 ENHRY, CDR2 SYGVKD. J was trimmed by 0 bases and V by 1 base; bases with no gene match: 7. This CDR3 is 17 amino acids long. This chain's CDR3 is CAISEYGGGASTDTQYF. CDR3 DNA sequence: TGTGCCATCAGTGAGTATGGCGGGGGTGCTAGCACAGATACGCAGTATTTT.

The V and J genes are TRBV7-9 and TRBJ1-4; TRBD1 might be the D (6 bases). This CDR3 region has 14 residues. V was cut by 5 bases and J by 5 bases, with 12 bases left in between. Germline V lookup: CDR1 SEHNR, CDR2 FQNEAQ (reference sequence). This CDR3 reads CASSATGQNEKLFF. The DNA of the CDR3 is TGTGCCAGCAGCGCCACAGGGCAGAATGAAAAACTGTTTTTT.

The chain employs TRBV19 and TRBJ2-5; 10 bases align to TRBD1. There are 15 residues in the CDR3. V was pared by 1 base and J by 2 bases, with 1 base of the junction left unmatched. Germline assignment: CDR1 LNHDA and CDR2 SQIVND (reference sequence). CDR3 nucleotides: TGTGCCAGTAGTATAGGGACAGGGGGTCAAGAGACCCAGTACTTC. Protein product: CASSIGTGGQETQYF.

V usage is TRBV5-1 and J usage is TRBJ2-7; unclear D gene. Germline V gene data show CDR1 as SGHRS and CDR2 as YFSETQ. This CDR3 is 12 amino acids long. The germline V and J ends were trimmed by 7 bases and 7 bases, with 15 bases remaining between them. This CDR3 is CASCTNFGEQYF. The CDR3 coding sequence is TGCGCCAGCTGCACCAACTTCGGGGAGCAGTACTTC. The full variable domain, in which reference TRBV5-1 and TRBJ2-7 provide the parts outside the CDR3, is KAGVTQTPRYLIKTRGQQVTLSCSPISGHRSVSWYQQTPGQGLQFLFEYFSETQRNKGNFPGRFSGRQFSNSRSEMNVSTLELGDSALYLCASCTNFGEQYFGPGTRLTVT.

J is TRBJ2-2 and V is TRBV29-1, with 8 bases aligning to TRBD2. The V and J ends lost 5 bases and 6 bases, in that order; junction bases with no gene match: 8. The CDR3 consists of 14 residues. CDR1 is SQVTM and CDR2 is ANQGSEA in the germline V gene. The CDR3 loop is CSVKREGLSGELFF. The CDR3 coding sequence is TGCAGCGTTAAACGGGAGGGCCTGTCCGGGGAGCTGTTTTTT.

The rearrangement uses TRBV5-1 and TRBJ2-1; TRBD2 agrees at 8 bases. This CDR3 comprises 16 residues. Losses at the gene ends were 0 bases for V and 5 bases for J; bases not matched to a gene: 7. The germline gives CDR1 SGHRS, CDR2 YFSETQ. DNA for the CDR3: TGCGCCAGCAGCTTGGTCGGGGGGGGCGGAGACAATGAGCAGTTCTTC. It yields the protein CASSLVGGGGDNEQFF. Full variable domain (remainder filled in from reference TRBV5-1 and TRBJ2-1): KAGVTQTPRYLIKTRGQQVTLSCSPISGHRSVSWYQQTPGQGLQFLFEYFSETQRNKGNFPGRFSGRQFSNSRSEMNVSTLELGDSALYLCASSLVGGGGDNEQFFGPGTRLTVL.

The chain employs TRBV7-3 and TRBJ1-1; TRBD1 matches 8 bases. The V and J ends lost 7 bases and 4 bases, in that order; junction bases with no gene match: 5. This CDR3 has 13 residues. Germline V CDR1 and CDR2: SGHTA, FQGTGA. CDR3 sequence (DNA): TGTGCCAGCAAAATAGACAGGGGCACTGAAGCTTTCTTT. It is translated as CASKIDRGTEAFF.

The chain carries TRBV6-5 and TRBJ1-4; D perhaps matches TRBD1 (6 bases). Germline V lookup: CDR1 MNHEY, CDR2 SVGAGI. V was cut by 2 bases and J by 6 bases, with 13 bases left in between. This CDR3 has 15 amino acids. The CDR3 is CASSYPDRKDEKLFF. The DNA of the CDR3 is TGTGCCAGCAGTTACCCTGACAGGAAGGATGAAAAACTGTTTTTT.

This chain links TRBV19 with TRBJ2-7; tentative D call: TRBD2 (5 bases). Germline-derived CDR1 and CDR2 are LNHDA and SQIVND (reference sequence). Between the trimmed V and J ends, which lost 10 bases and 2 bases, there was a span of 15 bases. The CDR3 has 13 residues. CDR3 region: CATGAAGPYEQYF. CDR3 sequence (DNA): TGTGCCACAGGAGCGGCAGGACCCTACGAGCAGTACTTC.

The chain joins TRBV6-5 to TRBJ1-2; 7 bases match TRBD1. Germline CDR1 is MNHEY and CDR2 is SVGAGI. CDR3 length: 15 amino acids. The V and J ends lost 0 bases and 3 bases, in that order; junction bases with no gene match: 4. The DNA of the CDR3 is TGTGCCAGCAGTTACTCAGGGCAGGGGGACTATGGCTACACCTTC. Its translation is CASSYSGQGDYGYTF.

V and J are TRBV7-2 and TRBJ1-5; 9 bases line up with TRBD1. V trimming: 5 bases; J trimming: 4 bases; junction bases outside the gene matches: 3. This CDR3 is built from 14 residues. Germline assignment: CDR1 SGHTA and CDR2 FQGNSA. The CDR3 loop reads CASSRDRVNQPQHF. The CDR3 DNA is TGTGCCAGCAGCCGGGACAGGGTTAATCAGCCCCAGCATTTT.

V and J are TRBV18 and TRBJ2-1; 8 bases fit TRBD2. Germline CDR1 KGHSH, CDR2 LQKENI. V lost 6 bases and J lost 0; bases outside the gene matches: 4. The CDR3 consists of 15 residues. CDR3 region: CASSSGKSSYNEQFF. CDR3 nucleotides: TGTGCCAGCTCTAGCGGGAAGAGCTCCTACAATGAGCAGTTCTTC.

The chain joins TRBV7-9 to TRBJ1-1; TRBD1 matches at 7 bases. In germline, CDR1 is SEHNR, CDR2 FQNEAQ (reference sequence). J lost 5 bases, V lost 7 bases, and 10 bases had no gene match. The CDR3 is made up of 14 amino acids. The CDR3 nucleotides are TGTGCCAGCATCCACAGGGGCCGCGGGACTGAAGCTTTCTTT. This sequence encodes CASIHRGRGTEAFF.

The chain joins TRBV7-2 to TRBJ2-2; D is unresolved. The ends were cut back, 2 bases at V and 0 bases at J, with 4 bases in the middle. The CDR3 has 14 amino acids. The germline gives CDR1 SGHTA, CDR2 FQGNSA. The CDR3 is CASSLLANTGELFF. In nucleotides, the CDR3 is TGTGCCAGCAGCTTACTAGCGAACACCGGGGAGCTGTTTTTT. The full variable domain, its missing parts supplied by reference TRBV7-2 and TRBJ2-2, is GAGVSQSPSNKVTEKGKDVELRCDPISGHTALYWYRQSLGQGLEFLIYFQGNSAPDKSGLPSDRFSAERTGGSVSTLTIQRTQQEDSAVYLCASSLLANTGELFFGEGSRLTVL.

The gene calls are TRBV11-3 and TRBJ1-3; no definite D call. This CDR3 contains 15 residues. The germline V gene has CDR1 SGHNT and CDR2 YENEEA. The V end lost 9 bases, the J end lost 8 bases, and 23 bases lay between the germline ends. Written as DNA, the CDR3 is TGTGCCAGTTCCACCAACCCGACCAAGGCGGACACCATATATTTT. The encoded protein is CASSTNPTKADTIYF.

This rearrangement joins TRBV6-1 to TRBJ2-7, with a possible D match to TRBD2 (5 bases). The germline V and J ends were trimmed by 6 bases and 3 bases, with 12 bases remaining between them. The CDR3 totals 13 residues. Germline CDR1 is MNHNS and CDR2 is SASEGT. The CDR3 loop reads CASSSGLNYEQYF. The CDR3 region has the DNA TGTGCCAGCAGCTCCGGACTGAACTACGAGCAGTACTTC.

This chain connects TRBV7-8 to TRBJ2-5; 10 bases fit TRBD2. The length of the CDR3 is 15 residues. After removal of 6 bases from V and 2 bases from J, the junction contained 6 bases not matched to a gene. Germline V lookup: CDR1 SGHVS, CDR2 FQNEAQ. CDR3 protein: CASRLLAGSQETQYF. CDR3 coding DNA: TGTGCCAGCAGACTACTAGCGGGGTCACAAGAGACCCAGTACTTC.

The rearrangement joins TRBV27 to TRBJ2-7; tentative D call: TRBD2 (7 bases). Between the trimmed V and J ends, which lost 1 base and 1 base, there was a span of 11 bases. There are 15 residues in the CDR3. The germline gives CDR1 MNHEY, CDR2 SMNVEV (reference sequence). DNA of the CDR3: TGTGCCAGCAGTTTATGGGGGGGGGCTTCCTACGAGCAGTACTTC. It encodes CASSLWGGASYEQYF.

There are a few counts of this clone. The rearrangement joins TRBV6-5 to TRBJ1-1; TRBD1 matches at 7 bases. Trimming took 6 bases from V and 4 from J; bases not matched to a gene: 8. The CDR3 has 14 amino acids. The germline CDR1 and CDR2 sequences are MNHEY and SVGAGI. The chain's CDR3 is CASSGQVVGTEAFF. CDR3 bases: TGTGCCAGCAGCGGACAGGTTGTGGGCACTGAAGCTTTCTTT.

This chain links TRBV28 with TRBJ2-7; maybe TRBD1 (6 bases). CDR1 and CDR2 (germline): MDHEN, SYDVKM. This CDR3 has 15 residues. V dropped 6 bases and J dropped 6 bases, with 21 bases sitting between them. The CDR3 region has the DNA TGTGCCAGCAGCTTAGAGCCCGACAGGTACCGCGAGCAGTACTTC. Amino acid sequence: CASSLEPDRYREQYF. The complete variable domain, with remaining parts taken from reference TRBV28 and TRBJ2-7, reads DVKVTQSSRYLVKRTGEKVFLECVQDMDHENMFWYRQDPGLGLRLIYFSYDVKMKEKGDIPEGYSVSREKKERFSLILESASTNQTSMYLCASSLEPDRYREQYFGPGTRLTVT.

The chain combines TRBV9 with TRBJ2-1; weak D call: TRBD2 (6 bases). Trimming took 4 bases from V and 8 from J, leaving 19 bases between them. The CDR3 has 15 residues. Per the germline V gene, CDR1 is SGDLS and CDR2 is YYNGEE. This chain's CDR3 is CASSREIFISDEQFF. The CDR3 region has the DNA TGTGCCAGCAGCCGGGAGATATTTATTTCGGATGAGCAGTTCTTC.

The V gene is TRBV19, the J gene TRBJ1-5; D not certain. The V end lost 7 bases, the J end lost 8 bases, and 18 bases lay between the germline ends. The CDR3 length is 14 residues. CDR1 is LNHDA, CDR2 SQIVND, per germline (reference sequence). The CDR3: CASNIRHPPEPQHF. The CDR3 bases are TGTGCCAGTAATATCCGACACCCTCCCGAGCCCCAGCATTTT.

The CDR3 DNA reads TGTGCCAGTTCAAAAGGGGGAAGTAGCTCTGGAAACACCATATATTTT. Translating gives CASSKGGSSSGNTIYF. J is TRBJ1-3 and V is TRBV9; possible D gene TRBD1, 6 bases. Germline V CDR1 and CDR2: SGDLS, YYNGEE. The CDR3 runs to 16 residues. V lost 8 bases and J lost 0, with 18 bases in between.

This rearrangement joins TRBV27 to TRBJ2-1; 10 positions match TRBD2. After removal of 5 bases from V and 7 bases from J, the junction contained 8 bases not matched to a gene. The CDR3 consists of 15 residues. Germline-derived CDR1 and CDR2 are MNHEY and SMNVEV (reference sequence). The CDR3 nucleotides read TGTGCCAGCAGTCTAAGCGGGGGGGCCCGAAATGAGCAGTTCTTC. This sequence encodes CASSLSGGARNEQFF.

The chain employs TRBV5-4 and TRBJ1-2; D is undetermined. The CDR3 sequence is 16 residues long. Per the germline V gene, CDR1 is SGHNT and CDR2 is YYREEE (reference sequence). V lost 3 bases and J 0 bases, leaving 15 bases between the germline ends. This chain's CDR3 is CASSSQYRQPNYGYTF. The CDR3 coding sequence is TGTGCCAGCAGCTCACAATACAGACAACCTAACTATGGCTACACCTTC.